The 9 T cell receptor beta chains below were found in one sample sequenced in a study of B cell selection in AIRE deficiency. Regulatory T cells were sorted as CD4+CD25hiCD127low/negative. Sequencing used immunoSEQ multiplex PCR; TCRdb keeps in-frame clones, though not all of them. This sample has 11,000 to 15,000 clones, with 90% to 95% found just once. The material sequenced was Tregs sorted from PBMCs. All receptors come from a human donor with AIRE deficiency.

The chain links TRBV7-9 to TRBJ1-4; D is unresolved. CDR3 size: 15 residues. V was trimmed by 4 bases and J by 0 bases, leaving 9 bases between them. The germline V gene encodes CDR1 SEHNR and CDR2 FQNEAQ (reference sequence). CDR3 region: CASSSTRATNEKLFF. The CDR3 bases are TGTGCCAGCAGCTCGACGAGAGCAACTAATGAAAAACTGTTTTTT.

The rearrangement joins TRBV5-1 to TRBJ1-2, with 9 bases fitting TRBD1. The germline V gene has CDR1 SGHRS and CDR2 YFSETQ. This CDR3 has 15 residues. V was clipped by 3 bases and J by 5 bases; unmatched bases: 8. The CDR3 sequence is CASSSAGTGIYGYTF. The DNA for the CDR3 is TGCGCCAGCAGCTCTGCCGGGACAGGGATTTATGGCTACACCTTC.

J is TRBJ2-1 and V is TRBV28; D may be TRBD2 (6 bases). CDR1 is MDHEN, CDR2 SYDVKM, per germline. CDR3 length equals 14 residues. Trimming removed 2 bases from V and 9 bases from J, with 14 bases in between. CDR3 coding DNA: TGTGCCAGCAGTTTAGCGGGGTTCCGCGGTGAGCAGTTCTTC. Translation: CASSLAGFRGEQFF.

The chain uses TRBV28 and TRBJ2-1, with 7 bases lining up with TRBD1. This CDR3 is 11 amino acids long. The germline V gene encodes CDR1 MDHEN and CDR2 SYDVKM. V shed 7 bases, J shed 8 bases, and the junction held 2 bases outside the gene matches. The CDR3 here is CASIGGHEQFF. The CDR3 DNA is TGTGCCAGCATAGGGGGCCATGAGCAGTTCTTC.

V usage is TRBV5-1 and J usage is TRBJ2-5; D may be TRBD1 (6 bases). Trimming cost V 5 bases and J 2 bases, with 10 bases left between them. Germline-derived CDR1 and CDR2 are SGHRS and YFSETQ. The CDR3 covers 13 residues. The CDR3 nucleotides read TGCGCCAGCAGAGGACAGAGACAAGAGACCCAGTACTTC. It codes for CASRGQRQETQYF.

This clone was seen just once. The chain combines TRBV28 with TRBJ2-5, with 7 bases identical to TRBD2. The germline V gene encodes CDR1 MDHEN and CDR2 SYDVKM. The V segment lost 9 bases and the J segment 5 bases; nucleotides outside the gene matches: 6. The CDR3 runs to 12 residues. CDR3 protein: CASRAGRETQYF. Here the CDR3 DNA reads TGTGCCAGTAGGGCCGGGAGGGAGACCCAGTACTTC.

The chain is built from TRBV6-6 and TRBJ2-2, with D unresolved. V lost 5 bases and J lost 4, with 5 bases in between. The germline V gene encodes CDR1 MNHNY and CDR2 SVGAGI (reference sequence). The CDR3 has 12 amino acids. The CDR3 is CASSRRTGELFF. The CDR3 region has the DNA TGTGCCAGCAGTAGACGCACCGGGGAGCTGTTTTTT.

As concerns this clone: This sample also contains other DNA sequences that code for the same CDR3. For the CDR3, the DNA is TGTGCCAGTAGTATAGATGCGGAGCCCGCGGTAGAGCAGTACTTC. Amino acid sequence: CASSIDAEPAVEQYF. V and J are TRBV19 and TRBJ2-7; D gene unclear. Germline assignment: CDR1 LNHDA and CDR2 SQIVND (reference sequence). The CDR3 is made up of 15 amino acids. V lost 0 bases, J lost 7 bases, and 16 bases lay in between.

The V gene is TRBV5-1, the J gene TRBJ2-7, with 10 positions matching TRBD2. V lost 4 bases, J lost 1 base, and 5 bases stayed unmatched. The germline CDR1 and CDR2 sequences are SGHRS and YFSETQ. This CDR3 is built from 15 residues. In nucleotides, the CDR3 is TGCGCCAGCAGCCGCACTAGCGGGGATTCCTACGAGCAGTACTTC. Translation: CASSRTSGDSYEQYF.